The following is a T cell receptor (beta chain) sequence with its context. The length of the CDR3 is 17 residues. Germline V CDR1 and CDR2: SGHTA, FQGNSA. Losses at the gene ends were 5 bases for V and 8 bases for J; bases not matched to a gene: 10. The source of the sample is a study of cytomegalovirus exposure and HLA in healthy donors. Amplification used 60 Vbeta primers and 13 Jbeta primers. Profiled with immunoSEQ multiplex PCR; TCRdb holds only in-frame clones, not every one. The sample includes more than 150,000 clones, 82% of them seen just once. The sequence was collected from a woman aged 18-29 years in good health and CMV-seronegative. The gene calls are TRBV7-2 and TRBJ2-1; 15 nucleotides align to TRBD2. Material: PBMCs. CDR3 amino acids: CASSRTSGRAESDEQFF. CDR3 nucleotides: TGTGCCAGCAGCCGGACTAGCGGGAGGGCCGAAAGCGATGAGCAGTTCTTC.